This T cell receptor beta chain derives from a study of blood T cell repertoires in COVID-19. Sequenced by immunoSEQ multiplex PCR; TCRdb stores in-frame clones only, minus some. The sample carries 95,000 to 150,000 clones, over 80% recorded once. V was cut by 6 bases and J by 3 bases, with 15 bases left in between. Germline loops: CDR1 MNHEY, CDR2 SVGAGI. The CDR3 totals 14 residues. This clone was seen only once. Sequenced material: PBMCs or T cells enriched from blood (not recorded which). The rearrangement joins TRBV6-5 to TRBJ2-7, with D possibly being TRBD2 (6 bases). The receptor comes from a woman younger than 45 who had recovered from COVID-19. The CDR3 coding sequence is TGTGCCAGCAGCTCAGGTGGGGGGATCTACGAGCAGTACTTC. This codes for CASSSGGGIYEQYF.